The 15 T cell receptor beta chains reported below all come from one sample, sequenced in a study of T-cell reconstitution after alpha-beta-depleted transplantation in children. The authors prepared the TCRbeta library with unique molecular identifiers. Each CDR3 protein gets one entry after TCRdb re-called the PCR reads with MiXCR. The top ten hold less than 25% of the sample, which has roughly 280,000 distinct CDR3 sequences, roughly 12% seen once. The specimen comprised peripheral blood, sampled 180 days after TCRalphabeta/CD19-depleted stem cell transplant. The receptors were sampled from a male patient aged 2 to 10 who had a stem cell transplant for chronic granulomatous disease, so the T cells may come from the graft donor.

On this clonotype: A much larger clone lies a single base off, so this may be a read error. This sequence joins TRBV4-1 and TRBJ2-2; tentatively, D is TRBD1 or TRBD2 (5 bases each). V gave up 4 bases and J gave up 3 bases, with 21 bases separating them. CDR3 length: 18 amino acids. Germline V lookup: CDR1 MGHRA, CDR2 YSYEKL. The CDR3 coding sequence is TGCGCCAGCAGCCTCCATACCTGGGACGTCTCGTACACCGGGGAGCTGTTTTTT. Its translation: CASSLHTWDVSYTGELFF.

This clonotype appeared many times. The chain links TRBV6-4 to TRBJ1-1; 7 bases are a match to TRBD1. V lost 4 bases to trimming and J lost 2 bases; unmatched junction nucleotides: 10. This CDR3 contains 16 residues. Germline V lookup: CDR1 MRHNA, CDR2 SNTAGT. The CDR3 nucleotides are TGTGCCAGCAGTGTTGAAGGGGGCGCAGGTAACACTGAAGCTTTCTTT. Its translation is CASSVEGGAGNTEAFF.

This clonotype was detected ten times or more. This chain links TRBV5-6 with TRBJ2-5; D is tentatively TRBD1 or TRBD2 (6 bases each). The length of the CDR3 is 15 residues. Trimming cost V 1 base and J 5 bases, with 15 bases left between them. From germline, CDR1 is SGHDT and CDR2 YYEEEE. In DNA, the CDR3 is TGTGCCAGCAGCTTGTTTTCCGGGGGCGGTGAGACCCAGTACTTC. Protein: CASSLFSGGGETQYF.

In this sample, this clonotype turned up many times. Mismatch with germline at one junction end may stem from a read error. The V call is TRBV6-5, the J call TRBJ2-7, with 8 bases matching TRBD2. The CDR3 has 13 residues. CDR1 is MNHEY, CDR2 SVGAGI, per germline. The CDR3, as DNA: TGTGCCAGCAATCGGGGGGGCTCCTATGAGCAGTACTTC. It translates to CASNRGGSYEQYF.

This clonotype was counted ten times or more. CDR3 nucleotide sequence: TGTGCCAGCTGCCCCCGAAGGACAGGGGACCACAATGAGCAGTTCTTC. Translation gives CASCPRRTGDHNEQFF. The chain has TRBV18 and TRBJ2-1; 9 bases are a match to TRBD1. J lost 5 bases, V lost 7 bases, and 12 bases had no gene match. Germline V gives CDR1 KGHSH, CDR2 LQKENI. The CDR3 totals 16 residues.

This clonotype has at least ten counts. The V and J genes are TRBV15 and TRBJ2-3, with 11 positions matching TRBD1. The CDR3 contains 15 residues. Trimming took 1 base from V and 4 from J; bases not matched to a gene: 1. Germline V gives CDR1 LNHNV, CDR2 YYDKDF (reference sequence). CDR3 residues: CATSRAGQGADTQYF. CDR3 in DNA: TGTGCCACCAGCAGAGCGGGACAGGGGGCAGATACGCAGTATTTT.

Many counts were recorded for this clonotype. The chain has TRBV7-2 and TRBJ2-1; D is unresolved. This CDR3 has 12 amino acids. Germline CDR1 SGHTA, CDR2 FQGNSA. Trimming took 2 bases from V and 12 from J, leaving 11 bases between them. The CDR3 region is CASSLRLERQFF. The CDR3 DNA is TGTGCCAGCAGCTTACGCTTGGAGAGGCAGTTCTTC.

The sample holds many counts of this clonotype. The chain recombines TRBV4-1 with TRBJ1-5; TRBD1 is a possible D gene (5 bases). The germline gives CDR1 MGHRA, CDR2 YSYEKL. The CDR3 is 14 amino acids. Trimming took off 6 bases at V and 0 bases at J, with 9 bases between the two ends. CDR3 coding DNA: TGCGCCAGCAGGGGGACTGGTAGCAATCAGCCCCAGCATTTT. Protein product: CASRGTGSNQPQHF.

V is TRBV12-3 or TRBV12-4 and J is TRBJ1-2, with a weak D call TRBD1 (5 bases). Between the trimmed V and J ends, which lost 6 bases and 7 bases, there was a span of 12 bases. The CDR3 has 12 residues. DNA for the CDR3: TGTGCCAGCAGCCCCGGGACCCGTGGCTACACCTTC. Translation gives CASSPGTRGYTF.

This clonotype showed up many times. Compared with germline, one end of the junction differs, possibly owing to a read error. V gene TRBV7-7 combines with J gene TRBJ2-5; the D gene could be TRBD1 or TRBD2 (6 bases each). Germline V gene lookup returns CDR1 SSHAT and CDR2 FNYEAQ (reference sequence). The CDR3 is 15 residues long. The CDR3: CASSPRWGAQETQYF. The CDR3 DNA follows: TGTGCTAGCAGCCCCCGGTGGGGGGCCCAAGAGACCCAGTACTTC. The full variable domain, its missing parts supplied by reference TRBV7-7 and TRBJ2-5, is GAGVSQSPRYKVTKRGQDVTLRCDPISSHATLYWYQQALGQGPEFLTYFNYEAQPDKSGLPSDRFSAERPEGSISTLTIQRTEQRDSAMYRCASSPRWGAQETQYFGPGTRLLVL.

This clonotype has a handful of counts. V and J are TRBV25-1 and TRBJ2-7; 7 nucleotides line up with TRBD1. The CDR3 consists of 18 residues. V lost 1 base and J lost 1; bases outside the gene matches: 13. Germline lookup yields CDR1 MGHDK and CDR2 SYGVNS. The CDR3 region has the DNA TGTGCCAGCAGTGAATTAGAAAGGTGGGACAGCCCATCCTACGAGCAGTACTTC. It is translated as CASSELERWDSPSYEQYF.

This clonotype was picked up many times. V is TRBV12-3 or TRBV12-4 and J is TRBJ1-4; D might be TRBD1 (6 bases). CDR3 length equals 16 residues. V was pared by 6 bases and J by 3 bases, with 17 bases between. The CDR3 reads CASSRIRTEPNEKLFF. CDR3 nucleotides: TGTGCCAGCAGCCGCATCCGGACAGAACCTAATGAAAAACTGTTTTTT.

This clonotype was detected ten times or more. The chain uses TRBV5-1 and TRBJ2-1; D gene ambiguous. This CDR3 spans 15 amino acids. The germline gives CDR1 SGHRS, CDR2 YFSETQ. V was shortened by 2 bases and J by 8 bases, with 17 bases between the two germline ends. In DNA form, the CDR3 reads TGCGCCAGCAGCTTTGCCCCTCGTCTTCCGGATGAGCAGTTCTTC. Amino acids: CASSFAPRLPDEQFF.

This clonotype was recorded many times. The CDR3 DNA sequence: TGTGCCACCAGTGATTTCTCGTACTATCCGCAGTATTTT. Its translation: CATSDFSYYPQYF. The rearrangement links TRBV24-1 to TRBJ2-3; no reliable D call. The CDR3 is 13 amino acids. Germline lookup yields CDR1 KGHDR and CDR2 SFDVKD. V was clipped by 1 base and J by 10 bases, with 11 bases between them.

This clonotype was detected ten times or more. The CDR3 sequence is CSAREDRDQPQHF. The CDR3 coding sequence is TGCAGTGCTAGAGAAGACAGGGACCAGCCCCAGCATTTT. The chain links TRBV20-1 to TRBJ1-5, with 7 bases fitting TRBD1. V shed 0 bases, J shed 7 bases, and the junction held 3 bases outside the gene matches. Germline lookup yields CDR1 DFQATT and CDR2 SNEGSKA (reference sequence). The CDR3 sequence is 13 residues long.